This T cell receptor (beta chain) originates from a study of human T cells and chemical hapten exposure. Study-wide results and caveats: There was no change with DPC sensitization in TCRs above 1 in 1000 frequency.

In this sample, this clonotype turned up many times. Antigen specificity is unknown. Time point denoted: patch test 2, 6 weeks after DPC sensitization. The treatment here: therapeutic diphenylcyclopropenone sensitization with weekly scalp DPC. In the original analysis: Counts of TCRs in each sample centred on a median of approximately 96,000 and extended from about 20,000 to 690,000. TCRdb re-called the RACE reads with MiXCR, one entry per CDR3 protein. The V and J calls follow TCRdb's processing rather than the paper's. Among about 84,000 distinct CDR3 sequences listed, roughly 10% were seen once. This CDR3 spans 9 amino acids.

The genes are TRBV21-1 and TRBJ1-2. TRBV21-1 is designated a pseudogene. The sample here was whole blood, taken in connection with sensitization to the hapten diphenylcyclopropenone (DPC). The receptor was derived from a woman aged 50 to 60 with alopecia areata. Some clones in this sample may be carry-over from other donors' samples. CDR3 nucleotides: TGTGCCAGCCCCAGGGGCTACACCTTC. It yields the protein CASPRGYTF.